The source of this T cell receptor (beta chain) is a study of blood T cell repertoires in COVID-19. TCRdb's copy holds only in-frame clones and misses some; the assay was immunoSEQ multiplex PCR. The sample includes roughly 240,000 clones, around 89% of them seen just once. V lost 4 bases to trimming and J lost 8 bases, with 20 bases between them. The CDR3 length is 15 residues. Germline-derived CDR1 and CDR2 are MGHRA and YSYEKL. The origin of this receptor is a man aged 45-65 years who had been exposed to COVID-19. The sample consisted of PBMCs or T cells enriched from blood (not recorded which). The chain has TRBV4-1 and TRBJ1-2; weak D call: TRBD1 (5 bases). The CDR3 DNA follows: TGCGCCAGCAGCCGCACCGGCTCGGCAGGGCAAGGCTACACCTTC. Protein sequence: CASSRTGSAGQGYTF.